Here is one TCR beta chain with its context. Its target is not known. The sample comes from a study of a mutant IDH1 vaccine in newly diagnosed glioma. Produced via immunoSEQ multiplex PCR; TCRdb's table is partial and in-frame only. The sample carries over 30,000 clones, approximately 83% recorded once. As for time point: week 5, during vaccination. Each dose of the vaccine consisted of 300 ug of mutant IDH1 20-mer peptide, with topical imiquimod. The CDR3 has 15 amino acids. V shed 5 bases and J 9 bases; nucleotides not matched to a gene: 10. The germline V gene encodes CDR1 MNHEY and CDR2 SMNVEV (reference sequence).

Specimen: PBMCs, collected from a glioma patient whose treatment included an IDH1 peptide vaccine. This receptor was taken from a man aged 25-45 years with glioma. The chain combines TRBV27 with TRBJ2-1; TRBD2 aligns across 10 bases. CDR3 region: CASSPELAGLGEQFF. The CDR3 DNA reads TGTGCCAGCAGTCCCGAACTAGCGGGACTGGGTGAGCAGTTCTTC.